Following are 29 T cell receptor beta chains from one sample sequenced in a study of blood T cell repertoires in COVID-19. This table comes from immunoSEQ multiplex PCR, and its TCRdb copy is limited to in-frame clones, with some not included. Of fewer than 80,000 clones in the sample, around 87% were seen once. Sequencing was done on a sample of peripheral blood. These TCRs come from a man between 65 and 85 years old with acute or convalescent COVID-19.

This clone was detected a few times. The chain joins TRBV11-3 to TRBJ2-7; D possibly corresponds to TRBD1 (6 bases). The CDR3 covers 14 residues. V lost 5 bases, J lost 0 bases, and 11 bases lay in between. The germline V gene encodes CDR1 SGHNT and CDR2 YENEEA. CDR3 coding DNA: TGTGCCAGCAGCGCTGACAGGAGCTCCTACGAGCAGTACTTC. Its protein product is CASSADRSSYEQYF.

This sequence joins TRBV6-4 and TRBJ2-1; D call uncertain. The germline gives CDR1 MRHNA, CDR2 SNTAGT. The CDR3 is 13 amino acids. Trimming pared 2 bases from V and 11 bases from J, leaving 13 bases between. The CDR3 bases are TGTGCCAGCAGTGACCCGGGTGGTCTAAAGCAGTTCTTC. The encoded protein is CASSDPGGLKQFF.

V and J are TRBV6-5 and TRBJ1-6; 7 bases fit TRBD1. With V trimmed by 6 bases and J by 11 bases, 10 bases remained unmatched. The CDR3 spans 14 residues. Germline V gives CDR1 MNHEY, CDR2 SVGAGI. CDR3 sequence (DNA): TGTGCCAGCAGGGGAACCGGGACAGTGACACCCCTCCACTTT. Translation gives CASRGTGTVTPLHF.

This rearrangement joins TRBV9 to TRBJ2-1; D perhaps matches TRBD2 (5 bases). The CDR3 is 13 amino acids. Trimming cost V 3 bases and J 7 bases, with 11 bases left between them. From germline, CDR1 is SGDLS and CDR2 YYNGEE. CDR3 loop: CASSARTANEQFF. CDR3 in DNA: TGTGCCAGCAGCGCAAGGACTGCGAATGAGCAGTTCTTC.

V gene TRBV2 combines with J gene TRBJ2-2; perhaps TRBD2 as D (6 bases). The CDR3 runs 15 residues. Germline CDR1 is SNHLY and CDR2 is FYNNEI. The ends were cut back, 8 bases at V and 2 bases at J, with 15 bases in the middle. The CDR3 sequence is CASGVVLANTGELFF. CDR3 coding DNA: TGTGCCAGCGGGGTGGTACTAGCAAACACCGGGGAGCTGTTTTTT.

This chain uses TRBV5-1 with TRBJ1-1, with 7 bases fitting TRBD1. The length of the CDR3 is 14 residues. From germline, CDR1 is SGHRS and CDR2 YFSETQ. V shed 5 bases, J shed 4 bases, and the junction held 8 bases outside the gene matches. The CDR3 sequence: CASRQKQGLTEAFF. In nucleotides, the CDR3 is TGCGCCAGCAGACAAAAACAGGGGCTCACTGAAGCTTTCTTT.

This chain uses TRBV19 with TRBJ1-4; no firm D call. Trimming removed 5 bases at V and 4 bases at J, with 8 bases between. The CDR3 spans 13 residues. Germline-derived CDR1 and CDR2 are LNHDA and SQIVND (reference sequence). In DNA form, the CDR3 reads TGTGCCAGTAGTGGGCAGATTAATGAAAAACTGTTTTTT. Translating gives CASSGQINEKLFF.

The V call is TRBV7-8, the J call TRBJ2-7; TRBD2 matches 10 bases. Germline V gene sequence: CDR1 SGHVS, CDR2 FQNEAQ. J was trimmed by 5 bases and V by 6 bases; bases with no gene match: 10. CDR3 length: 15 amino acids. The CDR3 here is CASSQALLAGDEQYF. In DNA, the CDR3 is TGTGCCAGCAGTCAAGCTTTGCTAGCGGGAGACGAGCAGTACTTC. The full variable domain, rest sourced from reference TRBV7-8 and TRBJ2-7, is GAGVSQSPRYKVAKRGQDVALRCDPISGHVSLFWYQQALGQGPEFLTYFQNEAQLDKSGLPSDRFFAERPEGSVSTLKIQRTQQEDSAVYLCASSQALLAGDEQYFGPGTRLTVT.

This rearrangement joins TRBV20-1 to TRBJ2-1, with a weak D call TRBD1 (5 bases). The V end was cut by 3 bases, the J end by 7 bases, with 10 bases between. Germline values: CDR1 DFQATT, CDR2 SNEGSKA (reference sequence). CDR3 length: 12 residues. The CDR3 DNA reads TGCAGTGCTAGTCTATCAGGGAATGAGCAGTTCTTC. Protein product: CSASLSGNEQFF.

The CDR3: CATSAGHPNTEAFF. The CDR3 DNA reads TGTGCCACCAGTGCGGGACACCCGAACACTGAAGCTTTCTTT. The chain carries TRBV24-1 and TRBJ1-1, with D tentatively TRBD1 (6 bases). Trimming left V 5 bases short and J 1 base short, with 10 bases between. The germline V gene encodes CDR1 KGHDR and CDR2 SFDVKD. The CDR3 sequence is 14 residues long.

This chain links TRBV18 with TRBJ2-2, with TRBD2 matching 9 bases. This CDR3 has 16 residues. V was clipped by 2 bases and J by 6 bases; unmatched bases: 7. Per germline, CDR1 KGHSH and CDR2 LQKENI. The CDR3 DNA reads TGTGCCAGCTCACCAACGTTAGCGGGAGTCCCCGGGGAGCTGTTTTTT. Encoded protein: CASSPTLAGVPGELFF.

A remark on this clone: Germline is not matched at one junction end, which may reflect a read error. The chain is built from TRBV5-1 and TRBJ1-2, with a tentative D call TRBD1 (5 bases). The CDR3 totals 14 residues. Germline lookup yields CDR1 SGHRS and CDR2 YFSETQ. In DNA form, the CDR3 reads TGCGCCAGCAGTTTGGACAAAACTAACTATGGCTACACCTTC. This gives the protein CASSLDKTNYGYTF.

The V call is TRBV15, the J call TRBJ1-2; D is perhaps TRBD1 (5 bases). Trimming stripped 3 bases from V and 5 bases from J, with 13 bases between. Germline values: CDR1 LNHNV, CDR2 YYDKDF (reference sequence). This CDR3 has 14 amino acids. The CDR3 DNA follows: TGTGCCACCAGCAGCGGAGGGACGGGATATGGCTACACCTTC. Protein product: CATSSGGTGYGYTF.

This clone was observed a single time. The genes are TRBV19 and TRBJ1-4; 7 nucleotides align to TRBD1. V shed 4 bases and J 5 bases; nucleotides not matched to a gene: 7. The CDR3 extends over 15 amino acids. Looked up from germline, CDR1 is LNHDA and CDR2 is SQIVND (reference sequence). The CDR3 reads CASSRQGTANEKLFF. The CDR3 DNA is TGTGCCAGTAGTAGGCAGGGGACAGCAAATGAAAAACTGTTTTTT.

V and J are TRBV7-9 and TRBJ1-4, with D maybe TRBD1 (6 bases). The CDR3 totals 15 residues. Looked up from germline, CDR1 is SEHNR and CDR2 is FQNEAQ (reference sequence). Trimming cost V 4 bases and J 5 bases, with 14 bases left between them. The CDR3 DNA reads TGTGCCAGCAGCTCGCCGTCAGGGGCCAATGAAAAACTGTTTTTT. This translates into CASSSPSGANEKLFF.

This clone was seen more than once but under ten times. The chain uses TRBV5-1 and TRBJ2-5, with a tentative D call TRBD1 (6 bases). CDR3 length equals 14 residues. Trimming pared 4 bases from V and 5 bases from J, leaving 15 bases between. The germline V gene encodes CDR1 SGHRS and CDR2 YFSETQ. CDR3 DNA: TGCGCCAGCAGCCCGGCCAGGGGTGATGAGACCCAGTACTTC. Translating gives CASSPARGDETQYF.

V usage is TRBV6-4 and J usage is TRBJ2-5, with 8 nucleotides matching TRBD2. The CDR3 extends over 14 amino acids. CDR1 and CDR2 from the germline V gene are MRHNA and SNTAGT. V lost 6 bases to trimming and J lost 1 base; unmatched junction nucleotides: 4. CDR3 residues: CASSPTSGQETQYF. DNA for the CDR3: TGTGCCAGCAGCCCTACTAGCGGCCAAGAGACCCAGTACTTC.

The chain uses TRBV30 and TRBJ1-2, with D hard to call. This CDR3 is built from 11 residues. Trimming took 4 bases from V and 5 from J, leaving 8 bases between them. The germline V gene has CDR1 GTSNPN and CDR2 SVGIG (reference sequence). CDR3 amino acids: CAWTGSYGYTF. DNA for the CDR3: TGTGCCTGGACAGGTAGTTATGGCTACACCTTC.

This CDR3 is CNGGYNGYTF. CDR3 bases: TGTAATGGCGGATATAATGGCTACACCTTC. This sequence joins TRBV6-6 and TRBJ1-2; D is undetermined. CDR1 MNHNY and CDR2 SVGAGI come from the germline V gene (reference sequence). The CDR3 length is 10 residues.

The J gene is TRBJ2-3, the V gene TRBV9, with TRBD2 matching 14 bases. CDR1 and CDR2 from the germline V gene are SGDLS and YYNGEE. V lost 3 bases, J lost 1 base, and 7 bases stayed unmatched. The CDR3 loop spans 18 amino acids. In DNA form, the CDR3 reads TGTGCCAGCAGCGAAGGACTAGCGGGAGGAGGGGGCACAGATACGCAGTATTTT. Amino acid sequence: CASSEGLAGGGGTDTQYF.

This chain links TRBV7-9 with TRBJ1-4, with unresolved D. The CDR3 runs 15 residues. Trimming pared 0 bases from V and 3 bases from J, leaving 8 bases between. CDR1 SEHNR and CDR2 FQNEAQ come from the germline V gene (reference sequence). The chain's CDR3 is CASSLAGSSNEKLFF. As DNA, the CDR3 is TGTGCCAGCAGCTTAGCGGGGAGTTCTAATGAAAAACTGTTTTTT. Drawing the rest from reference TRBV7-9 and TRBJ1-4, the complete variable domain is DTGVSQNPRHKITKRGQNVTFRCDPISEHNRLYWYRQTLGQGPEFLTYFQNEAQLEKSRLLSDRFSAERPKGSFSTLEIQRTEQGDSAMYLCASSLAGSSNEKLFFGSGTQLSVL.

CDR3 in amino acids: CASSFGQGKSYEQYF. CDR3 sequence (DNA): TGTGCCAGCAGCTTCGGACAGGGGAAGAGTTACGAGCAGTACTTC. The chain links TRBV5-5 to TRBJ2-7, with 9 bases aligning to TRBD1. The trim removed 2 bases at V and 4 bases at J, leaving 7 bases unmatched. The CDR3 is 15 amino acids. Germline CDR1 and CDR2: SGHKS and YYEKEE (reference sequence).

V usage is TRBV9 and J usage is TRBJ1-4; D remains ambiguous. V lost 4 bases and J lost 4, with 11 bases in between. The CDR3 has 14 amino acids. Looked up from germline, CDR1 is SGDLS and CDR2 is YYNGEE. CDR3 bases: TGTGCCAGCAGCCCCGCCGCGGGTAATGAAAAACTGTTTTTT. Translation: CASSPAAGNEKLFF.

This rearrangement joins TRBV3-1 (or the pseudogene TRBV3-2) to TRBJ1-1; weak D call: TRBD1 (5 bases). Deletions cut 1 base from V and 1 base from J, with 13 bases between. The CDR3 consists of 16 residues. The germline V gene has CDR1 LGHDT and CDR2 YNNKEL (reference sequence). CDR3 amino acids: CASSQGSSGKNTEAFF. In DNA form, the CDR3 reads TGTGCCAGCAGCCAAGGGTCGTCAGGGAAGAACACTGAAGCTTTCTTT.

This chain connects TRBV28 to TRBJ1-5, with a tentative D call TRBD1 (6 bases). The CDR3 runs to 13 residues. Germline lookup yields CDR1 MDHEN and CDR2 SYDVKM. V gave up 8 bases and J gave up 7 bases, with 15 bases separating them. CDR3 bases: TGTGCCAGCCATCACCGGGGGGCCCAGCCCCAGCATTTT. This translates into CASHHRGAQPQHF.

This chain links TRBV5-1 with TRBJ2-1; D unresolved. The CDR3 sequence is 11 residues long. Germline V gene lookup returns CDR1 SGHRS and CDR2 YFSETQ. The V end lost 2 bases, the J end lost 8 bases, and 5 bases lay between the germline ends. The CDR3 coding sequence is TGCGCCAGCAGCTTTGAGGATGAGCAGTTCTTC. This encodes CASSFEDEQFF.

This clone was seen only a few times. The chain has TRBV7-6 and TRBJ2-7; D possibly corresponds to TRBD1 (5 bases). The CDR3 spans 12 residues. Per the germline V gene, CDR1 is SGHVS and CDR2 is FNYEAQ. Trimming removed 2 bases at V and 7 bases at J, with 9 bases between. CDR3 protein: CASSLLRGEQYF. The DNA for the CDR3 is TGTGCCAGCAGCTTACTAAGGGGAGAGCAGTACTTC.

J is TRBJ1-2 and V is TRBV12-3 or TRBV12-4, with D maybe TRBD1 (6 bases). The CDR3 is 13 amino acids. Trimming stripped 6 bases from V and 7 bases from J, with 15 bases between. The CDR3 here is CASREQGIGGYTF. CDR3 coding DNA: TGTGCCAGCAGAGAACAGGGCATCGGTGGCTACACCTTC.

V usage is TRBV5-5 and J usage is TRBJ1-3, with 10 bases identical to TRBD1. After removal of 0 bases from V and 0 bases from J, the junction contained 9 bases not matched to a gene. This CDR3 region has 19 residues. The germline V gene encodes CDR1 SGHKS and CDR2 YYEKEE (reference sequence). This CDR3 reads CASSLERGQGLPSGNTIYF. In nucleotides, the CDR3 is TGTGCCAGCAGCTTGGAGAGGGGACAGGGGTTGCCCTCTGGAAACACCATATATTTT.